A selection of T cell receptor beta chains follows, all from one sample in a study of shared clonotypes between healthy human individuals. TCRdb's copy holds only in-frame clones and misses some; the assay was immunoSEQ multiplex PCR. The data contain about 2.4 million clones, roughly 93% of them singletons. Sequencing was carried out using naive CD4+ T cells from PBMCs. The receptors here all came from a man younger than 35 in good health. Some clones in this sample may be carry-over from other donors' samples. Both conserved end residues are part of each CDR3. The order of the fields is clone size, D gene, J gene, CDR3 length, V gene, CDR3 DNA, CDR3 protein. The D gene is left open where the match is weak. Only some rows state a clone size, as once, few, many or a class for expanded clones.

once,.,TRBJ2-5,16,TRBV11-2,TGTGCCAGCAGCCCCCCCCCGACAGTGAGGCAAGAGACCCAGTACTTC,CASSPPPTVRQETQYF
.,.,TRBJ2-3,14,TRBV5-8,TGTGCCAGCAGCTTGAGCAGAATCACAGATACGCAGTATTTT,CASSLSRITDTQYF
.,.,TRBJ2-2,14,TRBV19,TGTGCCAGTAGTGGATGGGGGAACACCGGGGAGCTGTTTTTT,CASSGWGNTGELFF
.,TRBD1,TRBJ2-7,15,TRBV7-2,TGTGCCAGCAGCCCCCGACCACAGGGGGCGTACGAGCAGTACTTC,CASSPRPQGAYEQYF
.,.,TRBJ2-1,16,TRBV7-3,TGTGCCAGCAGCGCAGGGAGGCCAGGGGGAGGTAATGAGCAGTTCTTC,CASSAGRPGGGNEQFF
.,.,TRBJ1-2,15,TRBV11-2,TGTGCCAGCACCCCGACGCGGGGACAACTCTATGGCTACACCTTC,CASTPTRGQLYGYTF
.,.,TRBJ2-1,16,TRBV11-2,TGTGCCAGCAGCTTATTCTTGTCTAGCGCCTACAATGAGCAGTTCTTC,CASSLFLSSAYNEQFF
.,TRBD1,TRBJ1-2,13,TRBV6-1,TGTGCCAGCAGGGGACAGGCCAACTATGGCTACACCTTC,CASRGQANYGYTF
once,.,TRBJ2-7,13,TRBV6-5,TGTGCCAGCAGCCTTGACGGTTCCTACGAGCAGTACTTC,CASSLDGSYEQYF
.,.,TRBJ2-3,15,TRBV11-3,TGTGCCAGCAGCTTACCGGGAGCTGGGGAAGATACGCAGTATTTT,CASSLPGAGEDTQYF
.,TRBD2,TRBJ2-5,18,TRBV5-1,TGCGCCAGCAGCTTATCCGGGACTAGCGGGGGTTACCAAGAGACCCAGTACTTC,CASSLSGTSGGYQETQYF
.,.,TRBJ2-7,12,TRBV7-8,TGTGCCAGCAGCTTTGCCGGCTACGAGCAGTACTTC,CASSFAGYEQYF
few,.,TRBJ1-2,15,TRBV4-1,TGCGCCAGCAGCCAAGAAGGGGGGACGGGGCCTGGCTACACCTTC,CASSQEGGTGPGYTF
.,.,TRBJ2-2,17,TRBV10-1,TGCGCCAGCAGTGGTCGCAGGACCCTTACGAACACCGGGGAGCTGTTTTTT,CASSGRRTLTNTGELFF
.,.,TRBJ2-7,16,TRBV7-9,TGTGCCAGCAGCCTGGGACAGGGCGGGGGGTTTTACGAGCAGTACTTC,CASSLGQGGGFYEQYF
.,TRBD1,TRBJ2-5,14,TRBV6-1,TGTGCCAGCAGACGACAGGGGAGTGTGGAGACCCAGTACTTC,CASRRQGSVETQYF
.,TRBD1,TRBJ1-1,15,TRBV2,TGTGCCAGCACTTGGGGACAGGGGATGAACACTGAAGCTTTCTTT,CASTWGQGMNTEAFF
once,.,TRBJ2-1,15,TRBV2,TGTGCCAGCAGTGGATGGAGCAGCTCCTACAATGAGCAGTTCTTC,CASSGWSSSYNEQFF
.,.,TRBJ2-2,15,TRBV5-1,TGCGCCAGCAGCTTGGCCGTGGACACGGCCGGGGAGCTGTTTTTT,CASSLAVDTAGELFF
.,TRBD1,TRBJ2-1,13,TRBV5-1,TGCGCCAGCAAAAGGGACAGCTACAATGAGCAGTTCTTC,CASKRDSYNEQFF
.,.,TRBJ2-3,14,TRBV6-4,TGTGCCAGCAGTCTCGATGGGAACACAGATACGCAGTATTTT,CASSLDGNTDTQYF
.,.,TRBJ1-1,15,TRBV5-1,TGCGCCAGCAGCTTTATGGACAGAGGGTTCACTGAAGCTTTCTTT,CASSFMDRGFTEAFF
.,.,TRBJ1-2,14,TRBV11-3,TGTGCCAGCAGCTTAGCCGGGCAGAATAAGGGCTACACCTTC,CASSLAGQNKGYTF
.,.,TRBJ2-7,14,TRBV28,TGTGCCAGCAGTTTCCGACAGACGCCCTACGAGCAGTACTTC,CASSFRQTPYEQYF
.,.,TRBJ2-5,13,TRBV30,TGTGCCTGGAGTGGACAGCCGCAAGAGACCCAGTACTTC,CAWSGQPQETQYF
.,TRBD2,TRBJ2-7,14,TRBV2,TGTGCCAGCGCTAGCGGGATACACCCCTACGAGCAGTACTTC,CASASGIHPYEQYF
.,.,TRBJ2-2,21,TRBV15,TGTGCCACCAGCAGAGATGGTTTTTTGGACCTCTCTCCCCTCGGGGCCGGGGAGCTGTTTTTT,CATSRDGFLDLSPLGAGELFF
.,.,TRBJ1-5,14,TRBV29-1,TGCAGCGTTGTCCTGGACAGAAGCAATCAGCCCCAGCATTTT,CSVVLDRSNQPQHF
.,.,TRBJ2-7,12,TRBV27,TGTGCCAGCACACTCCCCGACGGGGTCTGGTACTTC,CASTLPDGVWYF
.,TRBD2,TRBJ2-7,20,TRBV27,TGTGCCAGCAGTTCCTACAGGGGACTAGCGGGATTGAGGGCTTTCGGCGAGCAGTACTTC,CASSSYRGLAGLRAFGEQYF
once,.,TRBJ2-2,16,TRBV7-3,TGTGCCAGCAGCTTAATTGCAGGAACGAACACCGGGGAGCTGTTTTTT,CASSLIAGTNTGELFF
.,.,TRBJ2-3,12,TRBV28,TGTGCCAGCAGTTTAAAAGGAGATACGCAGTATTTT,CASSLKGDTQYF
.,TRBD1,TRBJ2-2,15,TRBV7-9,TGTGCCAGCAGCTTGGCAGGGGGCGCGACCGGGGAGCTGTTTTTT,CASSLAGGATGELFF
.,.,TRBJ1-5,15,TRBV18,TGTGCCAGCTCACCAGGGGGCAGGGCCAATCAGCCCCAGCATTTT,CASSPGGRANQPQHF
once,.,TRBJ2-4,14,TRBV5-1,TGCGCCAGCAGCTTGGAAGGTGGGCTAAACATTCAGTACTTC,CASSLEGGLNIQYF
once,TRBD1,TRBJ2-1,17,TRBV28,TGTGCCAGCAGTCCCCGACAGGGCTCGAGCTCCTACAATGAGCAGTTCTTC,CASSPRQGSSSYNEQFF
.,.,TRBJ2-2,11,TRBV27,TGTGCCAGCAGCGGCCCCGGGGAGCTGTTTTTT,CASSGPGELFF
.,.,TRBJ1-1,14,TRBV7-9,TGTGCCAGCAGCTTAGTGGGGGAGGGCCGTGAAGCTTTCTTT,CASSLVGEGREAFF
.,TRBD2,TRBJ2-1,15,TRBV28,TGTGCCAGCAGTACCGTGGGAGGGCACCGGGATGAGCAGTTCTTC,CASSTVGGHRDEQFF
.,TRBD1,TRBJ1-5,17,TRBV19,TGTGCCAGTAGTATAGGGGGGACAGCCTATAGCAATCAGCCCCAGCATTTT,CASSIGGTAYSNQPQHF
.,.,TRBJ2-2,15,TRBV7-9,TGTGCCAGCAGCTTAAGTCGGTGGGCCACCGGGGAGCTGTTTTTT,CASSLSRWATGELFF